The 25 T cell receptor beta chains reported below all come from one sample, sequenced in a study of shared clonotypes between healthy human individuals. Method: immunoSEQ multiplex PCR; TCRdb's copy keeps in-frame clones and lacks some. The sample lists around 600,000 clones, about 95% occurring once. CD45RO-negative, CCR7-selected cells formed the naive CD8 fraction, which excluded terminally differentiated effector memory CD45RA+ cells. Sequencing used naive CD8+ T cells sorted from blood. These receptor sequences come from a woman aged 25-40 years in good health.

This sequence joins TRBV28 and TRBJ2-3; tentatively, D is TRBD2 (5 bases). CDR1 and CDR2 (germline): MDHEN, SYDVKM. V gave up 6 bases and J gave up 3 bases, with 19 bases separating them. CDR3 length: 16 amino acids. CDR3 protein: CASREDLAVWTDTQYF. CDR3 DNA sequence: TGTGCCAGCAGGGAGGATTTGGCGGTCTGGACAGATACGCAGTATTTT.

The V and J genes are TRBV13 and TRBJ2-3; D is possibly TRBD2 (6 bases). From germline, CDR1 is PRHDT and CDR2 FYEKMQ (reference sequence). Trimming cost V 1 base and J 1 base, with 9 bases left between them. The CDR3 covers 15 residues. CDR3 nucleotide sequence: TGTGCCAGCAGCTTAGCCGTAGCGGGCACAGATACGCAGTATTTT. It encodes CASSLAVAGTDTQYF.

V and J are TRBV28 and TRBJ1-4, with D hard to call. Between the trimmed V and J ends, which lost 10 bases and 7 bases, there was a span of 19 bases. In germline, CDR1 is MDHEN, CDR2 SYDVKM. CDR3 size: 14 residues. The CDR3 reads CAIFPRSVGEKLFF. The CDR3 coding sequence is TGTGCCATTTTCCCCAGGTCCGTAGGTGAAAAACTGTTTTTT.

This clone was seen a few times. Other DNA sequences of this sample code for an identical CDR3. The chain's CDR3 is CASSLAEEETQYF. For the CDR3, the DNA is TGTGCCAGCAGCTTGGCAGAGGAGGAGACCCAGTACTTC. V gene TRBV5-4 combines with J gene TRBJ2-5; D gene ambiguous. Between the trimmed V and J ends, which lost 0 bases and 5 bases, there was a span of 8 bases. The CDR3 totals 13 residues. Germline lookup yields CDR1 SGHNT and CDR2 YYREEE (reference sequence).

The gene calls are TRBV27 and TRBJ2-3; 10 bases agree with TRBD2. J was trimmed by 4 bases and V by 3 bases; bases with no gene match: 13. The length of the CDR3 is 18 residues. Germline CDR1 is MNHEY and CDR2 is SMNVEV (reference sequence). In nucleotides, the CDR3 is TGTGCCAGCAGTTTCGCCGGGACTAGCGCTTCGGGGGCAGATACGCAGTATTTT. The encoded protein is CASSFAGTSASGADTQYF.

The V call is TRBV25-1, the J call TRBJ2-7; TRBD1 agrees at 9 bases. Per germline, CDR1 MGHDK and CDR2 SYGVNS. The length of the CDR3 is 14 residues. Unmatched junction bases numbered 5, after V lost 4 bases and J lost 4 bases. The DNA for the CDR3 is TGTGCCAGCAGTGCGGGACAGGGTAGGTACGAGCAGTACTTC. Encoded protein: CASSAGQGRYEQYF.

The chain has TRBV9 and TRBJ2-5; 7 bases align to TRBD1. The CDR3 spans 15 residues. After removal of 4 bases from V and 0 bases from J, the junction contained 6 bases not matched to a gene. Germline V gene data show CDR1 as SGDLS and CDR2 as YYNGEE. The CDR3 loop is CASSIGTAYQETQYF. DNA of the CDR3: TGTGCCAGCAGCATCGGGACAGCGTACCAAGAGACCCAGTACTTC. The full variable domain, its missing parts supplied by reference TRBV9 and TRBJ2-5, is DSGVTQTPKHLITATGQRVTLRCSPRSGDLSVYWYQQSLDQGLQFLIQYYNGEERAKGNILERFSAQQFPDLHSELNLSSLELGDSALYFCASSIGTAYQETQYFGPGTRLLVL.

The chain uses TRBV5-6 and TRBJ2-2, with 7 bases fitting TRBD1. This CDR3 contains 16 residues. Germline V gene data show CDR1 as SGHDT and CDR2 as YYEEEE. J was trimmed by 4 bases and V by 2 bases; bases with no gene match: 8. CDR3 in DNA: TGTGCCAGCAGCTTCGAGACAGGGCGGGTCACCGGGGAGCTGTTTTTT. Encoded protein: CASSFETGRVTGELFF. Full variable domain (rest looked up from reference TRBV5-6 and TRBJ2-2): DAGVTQSPTHLIKTRGQQVTLRCSPKSGHDTVSWYQQALGQGPQFIFQYYEEEERQRGNFPDRFSGHQFPNYSSELNVNALLLGDSALYLCASSFETGRVTGELFFGEGSRLTVL.

The chain's CDR3 is CASSIGDRVYNEQFF. CDR3 bases: TGTGCCAGTAGTATAGGTGACAGGGTCTACAATGAGCAGTTCTTC. The chain recombines TRBV19 with TRBJ2-1; 7 bases agree with TRBD1. The germline V gene has CDR1 LNHDA and CDR2 SQIVND (reference sequence). Losses at the gene ends were 1 base for V and 3 bases for J; bases not matched to a gene: 3. The CDR3 sequence is 15 residues long.

The chain links TRBV27 to TRBJ2-7; 12 bases map to TRBD1. The CDR3 has 14 amino acids. The junction had 7 bases not matched to a gene; V was cut back by 6 bases and J by 7 bases. Looked up from germline, CDR1 is MNHEY and CDR2 is SMNVEV (reference sequence). CDR3 coding DNA: TGTGCCAGCAGGACGGGACAGGGGGCGAGAGAGCAGTACTTC. It specifies CASRTGQGAREQYF.

The chain is built from TRBV19 and TRBJ2-7; D call uncertain. The germline CDR1 and CDR2 sequences are LNHDA and SQIVND (reference sequence). Trimming removed 6 bases from V and 7 bases from J, with 10 bases in between. This CDR3 region has 11 residues. The CDR3 region is CASRYLGEQYF. The CDR3 DNA sequence: TGTGCCAGTAGATATCTGGGGGAGCAGTACTTC.

The rearrangement links TRBV4-1 to TRBJ1-1; D is undetermined. Germline loops: CDR1 MGHRA, CDR2 YSYEKL. This CDR3 region has 16 residues. Trimming stripped 1 base from V and 4 bases from J, with 16 bases between. The CDR3 loop is CASSQGFLGMGTEAFF. The CDR3 region has the DNA TGCGCCAGCAGCCAAGGGTTCCTGGGAATGGGCACTGAAGCTTTCTTT.

The chain links TRBV28 to TRBJ2-5; no reliable D call. The end of the DNA fits TRBJ2-7 better, so the J call may be wrong. Germline V lookup: CDR1 MDHEN, CDR2 SYDVKM. This CDR3 comprises 13 residues. The CDR3 DNA is TGTGCCAGCAGTTTACCAGCTTTGAACGAGCAGTACTTC. As protein: CASSLPALNEQYF.

The genes are TRBV7-9 and TRBJ2-5, with a possible D match to TRBD1 (6 bases). The CDR3 contains 17 residues. Trimming removed 5 bases at V and 5 bases at J, with 24 bases between. CDR1 and CDR2 from the germline V gene are SEHNR and FQNEAQ (reference sequence). DNA of the CDR3: TGTGCCAGCAGCAACACATACGCAACAGGGCCCGTGGAGACCCAGTACTTC. Translated, it gives CASSNTYATGPVETQYF.

Comments on this clone: The identical CDR3 is also encoded by other nucleotide sequences in the sample. This chain uses TRBV6-5 with TRBJ2-1; D not certain. The CDR3 sequence is 11 residues long. Per germline, CDR1 MNHEY and CDR2 SVGAGI. The V end lost 0 bases, the J end lost 6 bases, and 0 bases lay between the germline ends. The CDR3 spells CASSYSNEQFF. The CDR3 DNA is TGTGCCAGCAGTTACTCCAATGAGCAGTTCTTC.

This clone was seen only once. The chain has TRBV15 and TRBJ1-3; D is ambiguous. V was clipped by 6 bases and J by 0 bases, with 9 bases between them. CDR1 is LNHNV, CDR2 YYDKDF, per germline (reference sequence). The CDR3 runs to 14 residues. CDR3 DNA sequence: TGTGCCACCAGAGAACGGGACTCTGGAAACACCATATATTTT. It yields the protein CATRERDSGNTIYF.

V is TRBV29-1 and J is TRBJ2-1; 12 bases map to TRBD2. The germline V gene has CDR1 SQVTM and CDR2 ANQGSEA. The CDR3 extends over 17 amino acids. J was trimmed by 0 bases and V by 7 bases; bases with no gene match: 10. CDR3 residues: CSGRTSGTPSSYNEQFF. CDR3 sequence (DNA): TGCAGCGGAAGGACTAGCGGGACTCCTAGCTCCTACAATGAGCAGTTCTTC.

V and J are TRBV19 and TRBJ2-2; no reliable D call. Germline CDR1 reads LNHDA; CDR2 reads SQIVND (reference sequence). V was trimmed by 7 bases and J by 3 bases, leaving 12 bases between them. This CDR3 region has 14 residues. CDR3 amino acids: CASTSRTHTGELFF. In DNA form, the CDR3 reads TGTGCCAGTACTTCAAGAACCCACACCGGGGAGCTGTTTTTT.

Worth noting for this clone: The same CDR3 arises from other DNA sequences in this sample as well. The rearrangement uses TRBV27 and TRBJ2-7, with D unclear. Between the trimmed V and J ends, which lost 2 bases and 4 bases, there was a span of 3 bases. This CDR3 has 11 residues. Germline CDR1 and CDR2: MNHEY and SMNVEV (reference sequence). For the CDR3, the DNA is TGTGCCAGCAGTTTAGGTTACGAGCAGTACTTC. Protein sequence: CASSLGYEQYF.

This chain uses TRBV4-1 with TRBJ2-3; 7 bases are a match to TRBD1. CDR1 and CDR2 from the germline V gene are MGHRA and YSYEKL. The CDR3 totals 14 residues. Losses at the gene ends were 6 bases for V and 2 bases for J; bases not matched to a gene: 5. CDR3 protein: CASRNRGTTDTQYF. The CDR3 region has the DNA TGCGCCAGCAGAAACAGGGGTACCACAGATACGCAGTATTTT.

V is TRBV7-8 and J is TRBJ2-7, with no clear D. This CDR3 region has 13 residues. Trimming removed 1 base from V and 3 bases from J, with 7 bases in between. The germline CDR1 and CDR2 sequences are SGHVS and FQNEAQ. DNA of the CDR3: TGTGCCAGCAGCTTAGGCAGGAACTACGAGCAGTACTTC. It codes for CASSLGRNYEQYF.

The rearrangement links TRBV10-1 to TRBJ2-7, with 9 positions matching TRBD1. There are 15 residues in the CDR3. The V gene's germline CDR1 is WNHNN and CDR2 SYGVQD (reference sequence). With V trimmed by 3 bases and J by 7 bases, 10 bases remained unmatched. CDR3 sequence: CASSDSTGGVNEQYF. CDR3 bases: TGCGCCAGCAGTGATTCGACAGGGGGAGTAAATGAGCAGTACTTC.

The CDR3 here is CASSLISMGLAGEQYF. CDR3 in DNA: TGCGCCAGCAGTCTCATCTCAATGGGACTAGCGGGCGAGCAGTACTTC. The chain couples TRBV4-1 to TRBJ2-7; 12 bases are a match to TRBD2. This CDR3 comprises 16 residues. J lost 6 bases, V lost 6 bases, and 12 bases had no gene match. CDR1 is MGHRA, CDR2 YSYEKL, per germline.

The chain links TRBV27 to TRBJ2-7; TRBD1 is a possible D gene (6 bases). V lost 0 bases and J 3 bases, leaving 12 bases between the germline ends. The CDR3 spans 15 residues. Germline loops: CDR1 MNHEY, CDR2 SMNVEV (reference sequence). The CDR3 here is CASSLSLQGFYEQYF. The CDR3 DNA follows: TGTGCCAGCAGTTTATCCCTACAGGGATTCTACGAGCAGTACTTC.

The V and J genes are TRBV25-1 and TRBJ1-5; D gene ambiguous. The CDR3 contains 13 residues. Trimming cost V 3 bases and J 4 bases, with 7 bases left between them. Germline loops: CDR1 MGHDK, CDR2 SYGVNS. The CDR3 protein is CASSDHGNQPQHF. The CDR3 DNA is TGTGCCAGCAGTGACCACGGGAATCAGCCCCAGCATTTT. The full variable domain, its missing parts supplied by reference TRBV25-1 and TRBJ1-5, is EADIYQTPRYLVIGTGKKITLECSQTMGHDKMYWYQQDPGMELHLIHYSYGVNSTEKGDLSSESTVSRIRTEHFPLTLESARPSHTSQYLCASSDHGNQPQHFGDGTRLSIL.